Here is one TCR beta chain with its context. The data belong to a study of shared clonotypes between healthy human individuals. At the level of the study: There were three CD4 naive, three CD4 memory, two CD8 naive and one CD8 memory plates per donor.

CDR1 and CDR2 from the germline V gene are MNHNS and SASEGT. The V segment lost 3 bases and the J segment 5 bases; nucleotides outside the gene matches: 4. The CDR3 totals 14 residues. All participating donors were Caucasian adults from Nashville, Tennessee. This was a deep-level run. The authors distributed each subset's genomic DNA evenly over several immunoSEQ plates. The protocol was immunoSEQ multiplex PCR, while the TCRdb copy is restricted to in-frame clones and leaves out a portion. The sample consists of 950,000 to 1,100,000 clones, more than 60% of them appearing once. The sequenced material came from memory CD4+ T cells sorted from blood. The subset: CD45RA-negative fraction. The V call is TRBV6-1, the J call TRBJ2-5; TRBD1 matches 9 bases. The sequence came from a man between 18 and 29 years old in good health. The CDR3 loop reads CASSEGQGHETQYF. CDR3 nucleotide sequence: TGTGCCAGCAGTGAGGGACAGGGACACGAGACCCAGTACTTC.